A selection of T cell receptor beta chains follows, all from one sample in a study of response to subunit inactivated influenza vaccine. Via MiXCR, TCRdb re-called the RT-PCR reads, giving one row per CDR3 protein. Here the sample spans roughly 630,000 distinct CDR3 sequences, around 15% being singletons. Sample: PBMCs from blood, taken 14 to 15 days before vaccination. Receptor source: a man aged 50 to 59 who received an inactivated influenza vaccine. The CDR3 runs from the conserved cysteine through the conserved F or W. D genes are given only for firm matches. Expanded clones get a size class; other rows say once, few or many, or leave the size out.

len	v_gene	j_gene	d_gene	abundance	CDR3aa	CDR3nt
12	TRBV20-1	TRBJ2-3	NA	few	CSAVSGADTQYF	TGCAGTGCTGTATCAGGGGCCGATACGCAGTATTTT
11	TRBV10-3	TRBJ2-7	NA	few	CAIMSSYEQYF	TGTGCCATCATGTCCTCTTACGAGCAGTACTTC
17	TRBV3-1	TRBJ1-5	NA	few	CASSPTRWITYNQPQHF	TGTGCCAGCAGCCCGACACGTTGGATAACCTACAATCAGCCCCAGCATTTT
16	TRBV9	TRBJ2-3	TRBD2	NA	CASSYRTSVDTDTQYF	TGTGCCAGCAGCTATCGGACTAGCGTGGACACAGATACGCAGTATTTT
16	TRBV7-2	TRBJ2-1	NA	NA	CASSSWDPSSYNEQFF	TGTGCCAGCAGCTCATGGGACCCCAGCTCCTACAATGAGCAGTTCTTC
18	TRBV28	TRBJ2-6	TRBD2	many	CASSSLAGGRSGANVLTF	TGTGCCAGCAGTTCTCTAGCGGGAGGCCGCTCTGGGGCCAACGTCCTGACTTTC
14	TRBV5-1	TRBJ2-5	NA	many	CASSLQGGSETQYF	TGCGCCAGCAGTTTACAGGGGGGGTCAGAGACCCAGTACTTC
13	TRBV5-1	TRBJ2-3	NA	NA	CASSLGYSDTQYF	TGCGCCAGCAGCTTGGGTTATTCTGATACGCAGTATTTT
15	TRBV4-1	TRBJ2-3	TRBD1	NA	CASSRGQGVSDTQYF	TGCGCCAGCAGCCGGGGACAGGGTGTCTCAGATACGCAGTATTTT
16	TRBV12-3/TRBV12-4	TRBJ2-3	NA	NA	CASSYGAGRNTDTQYF	TGTGCCAGCAGCTATGGGGCGGGACGGAACACAGATACGCAGTATTTT
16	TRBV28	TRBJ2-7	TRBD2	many	CASSTDSREGSYEQYF	TGTGCCAGCAGTACCGATTCGAGGGAGGGCTCCTACGAGCAGTACTTC
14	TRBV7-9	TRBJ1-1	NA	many	CASSLASPTPVAFF	TGTGCCAGCAGCTTAGCCAGCCCGACACCGGTGGCTTTCTTT
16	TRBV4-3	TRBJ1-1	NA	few	CASSQDLAGARTEAFF	TGCGCCAGCAGCCAAGATCTCGCGGGGGCGCGGACTGAAGCTTTCTTT
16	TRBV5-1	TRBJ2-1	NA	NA	CASSATAPQVYNEQFF	TGCGCCAGCAGCGCTACCGCTCCCCAGGTCTACAATGAGCAGTTCTTC
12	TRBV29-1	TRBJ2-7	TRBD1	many	CSVSRTGGEQYF	TGCAGCGTTTCCCGGACAGGCGGCGAGCAGTACTTC
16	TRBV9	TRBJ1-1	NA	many	CASSPYSGLGNTEAFF	TGTGCCAGCAGCCCTTACTCAGGGCTCGGGAACACTGAAGCTTTCTTT
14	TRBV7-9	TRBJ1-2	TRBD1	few	CASSGQGSEYGYTF	TGTGCCAGCAGCGGACAGGGTTCGGAGTATGGCTACACCTTC
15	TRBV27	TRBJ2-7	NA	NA	CASSPLGQTDGEQYF	TGTGCCAGCAGTCCCCTTGGGCAGACAGACGGCGAGCAGTACTTC
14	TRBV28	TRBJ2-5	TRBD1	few	CASSPPRTGQTQYF	TGTGCCAGCAGCCCACCACGGACAGGACAGACCCAGTACTTC
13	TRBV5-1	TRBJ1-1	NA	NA	CASSSPLNTEAFF	TGCGCCAGCAGCTCCCCGTTGAACACTGAAGCTTTCTTT
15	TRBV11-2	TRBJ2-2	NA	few	CASSLGHGDTGELFF	TGTGCCAGCAGCCTGGGACACGGGGACACCGGGGAGCTGTTTTTT
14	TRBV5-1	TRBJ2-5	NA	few	CASSALTGGETQYF	TGCGCCAGCAGCGCCCTAACCGGAGGGGAGACCCAGTACTTC
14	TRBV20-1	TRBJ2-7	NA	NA	CSARSGGRVDEQYF	TGCAGTGCTAGGAGTGGGGGGCGCGTTGACGAGCAGTACTTC
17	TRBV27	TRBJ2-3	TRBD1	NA	CASSLRGTASGTDTQYF	TGTGCCAGCAGTTTAAGGGGGACAGCTTCCGGCACAGATACGCAGTATTTT
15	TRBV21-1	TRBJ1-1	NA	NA	CASSKGTGGNTEAFF	TGTGCCAGCAGCAAAGGGACGGGGGGGAACACTGAAGCTTTCTTT
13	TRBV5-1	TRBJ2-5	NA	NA	CASSFGNQETQYF	TGCGCCAGCAGCTTTGGGAATCAAGAGACCCAGTACTTC
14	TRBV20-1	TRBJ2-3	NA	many	CSARGQGGTDTQYF	TGCAGTGCTAGAGGACAGGGAGGTACAGATACGCAGTATTTT
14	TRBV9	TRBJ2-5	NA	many	CASSVGVGQETQYF	TGTGCCAGCAGCGTAGGGGTGGGGCAAGAGACCCAGTACTTC
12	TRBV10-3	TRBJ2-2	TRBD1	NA	CAIGQGTGELFF	TGTGCCATAGGACAGGGTACCGGGGAGCTGTTTTTT
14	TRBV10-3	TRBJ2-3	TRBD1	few	CATWDSASTDTQYF	TGTGCCACCTGGGACAGTGCTAGCACAGATACGCAGTATTTT
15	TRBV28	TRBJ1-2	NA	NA	CASSLLVRDLNGYTF	TGTGCCAGCAGTTTATTAGTCAGGGACTTGAATGGCTACACCTTC
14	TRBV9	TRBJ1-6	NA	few	CASSTGQVNSPLHF	TGTGCCAGCAGCACGGGACAAGTGAATTCACCCCTCCACTTT
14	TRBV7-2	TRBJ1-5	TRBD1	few	CASSGGGGNQPQHF	TGTGCCAGCAGCGGAGGGGGCGGCAATCAGCCCCAGCATTTT
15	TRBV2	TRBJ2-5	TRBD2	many	CASSATSGGTGTQYF	TGTGCCAGCAGTGCCACTAGCGGGGGGACAGGGACCCAGTACTTC
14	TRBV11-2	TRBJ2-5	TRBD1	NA	CASTHDRVSETQYF	TGTGCCAGCACCCACGACAGGGTTTCGGAGACCCAGTACTTC
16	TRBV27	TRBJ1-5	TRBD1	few	CASSPRQQGEGQPQHF	TGTGCCAGCAGTCCGCGCCAGCAGGGGGAAGGTCAGCCCCAGCATTTT
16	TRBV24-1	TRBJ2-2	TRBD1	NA	CATSDWSPTGPGELFF	TGTGCCACCAGTGATTGGAGCCCGACAGGGCCCGGGGAGCTGTTTTTT
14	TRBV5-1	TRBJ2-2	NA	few	CASSRVANTGELFF	TGCGCCAGCAGTCGCGTCGCGAACACCGGGGAGCTGTTTTTT
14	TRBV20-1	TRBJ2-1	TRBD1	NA	CSATDRDPYNEQFF	TGCAGTGCTACGGACAGGGATCCCTACAATGAGCAGTTCTTC
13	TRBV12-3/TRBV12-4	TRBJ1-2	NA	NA	CASQRGSNYGYTF	TGTGCCAGCCAAAGGGGGTCTAACTATGGCTACACCTTC
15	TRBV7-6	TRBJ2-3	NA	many	CASSLGGLLGNTQYF	TGTGCCAGCAGCTTAGGTGGACTACTCGGGAATACGCAGTATTTT
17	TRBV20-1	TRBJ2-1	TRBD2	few	CSARDPSGRSSYNEQFF	TGCAGTGCTAGAGACCCTAGCGGGAGGAGCTCCTACAATGAGCAGTTCTTC
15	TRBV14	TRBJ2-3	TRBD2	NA	CASSPTSFRSDTQYF	TGTGCCAGCAGCCCGACTAGCTTTAGATCAGATACGCAGTATTTT
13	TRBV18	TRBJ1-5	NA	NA	CASSPPGRGPQHF	TGTGCCAGCTCACCACCGGGCAGGGGGCCCCAGCATTTT